This TCR beta chain stems from a study of blood T cell repertoires in COVID-19. Whole-study context: The origin of the acute and convalescent COVID-19 samples was the United States, Italy and Spain.

This CDR3 has 14 residues. Germline V CDR1 and CDR2: GTSNPN, SVGIG (reference sequence). Trimming at V came to 3 bases and at J to 4 bases, leaving 8 bases not matched to a gene. Original methodology: Amplification with reference gene primers provided the estimates of nucleated cell counts. The protocol was immunoSEQ multiplex PCR, while the TCRdb copy is restricted to in-frame clones and leaves out a portion. V and J calls and clone size are as listed in that table; D and trimming were resolved from the DNA. The sample holds a few hundred thousand clones; 85% are singletons and the top ten take 3% to 4%.

This TCR was recovered from a woman aged 18-35 years with acute or convalescent COVID-19. V and J are TRBV30 and TRBJ1-2, with 7 bases that match TRBD1. Input material: peripheral blood. CDR3: CAWRLTGNLYGYTF. The DNA of the CDR3 is TGTGCCTGGAGATTGACAGGGAACCTCTATGGCTACACCTTC.